This is a list of T cell receptor beta chains from one sample in a study of early T cells in non-severe SARS-CoV-2 infection. Each CDR3 protein is one row after TCRdb ran MiXCR on the 5' RACE reads. The sample includes 87,000 or so distinct CDR3 sequences, roughly an eighth of them seen just once. Sequenced input: whole blood. Source of these receptors: an adult who was a healthcare worker with PCR-confirmed SARS-CoV-2 infection or an uninfected control (not recorded which). Both conserved end residues are part of each CDR3. A D gene is named only where the DNA matches it firmly. Not all rows give a size; the values are once, few, many and, for expanded clones, a class.

clone_size,j_call,v_call,d_call,cdr3_aa,cdr3_nt
few,TRBJ1-5,TRBV3-1,NA,CASSQRGQPQHF,TGTGCCAGCAGCCAGAGGGGCCAGCCCCAGCATTTT
NA,TRBJ1-6,TRBV20-1,TRBD1,CSAMRPQTGGNSPLHF,TGCAGTGCTATGCGCCCGCAGACAGGGGGAAATTCACCCCTCCACTTT
few,TRBJ1-4,TRBV6-1,NA,CASSWTATNEKLFF,TGTGCCAGCAGCTGGACAGCAACTAATGAAAAACTGTTTTTT
NA,TRBJ2-7,TRBV20-1,NA,CSARLIKQYF,TGCAGTGCTAGACTCATTAAGCAGTACTTC
many,TRBJ1-2,TRBV6-2/TRBV6-3,NA,CASRPDQGFYGYTF,TGTGCCAGCAGACCCGACCAGGGATTCTATGGCTACACCTTC
many,TRBJ2-5,TRBV19,TRBD2,CASSVGPTSGSPQETQYF,TGTGCCAGTAGTGTCGGGCCTACTAGCGGGAGCCCACAAGAGACCCAGTACTTC
NA,TRBJ2-1,TRBV6-4,TRBD2,CASRLAGGVSEQFF,TGTGCCAGCAGACTAGCGGGAGGGGTAAGTGAGCAGTTCTTC
NA,TRBJ2-7,TRBV20-1,NA,CSAMGGLEQYF,TGCAGTGCTATGGGGGGGCTCGAGCAGTACTTC
few,TRBJ2-1,TRBV6-2/TRBV6-3,TRBD2,CASSMMTSGGPYNEQFF,TGTGCCAGCAGTATGATGACTAGCGGGGGCCCCTACAATGAGCAGTTCTTC
few,TRBJ2-7,TRBV12-3/TRBV12-4,NA,CASSQGTNYEQYF,TGTGCCAGCAGCCAAGGAACAAACTACGAGCAGTACTTC
NA,TRBJ2-1,TRBV7-3,TRBD2,CASSPGRDNEQFF,TGTGCCAGCAGCCCGGGGAGGGACAATGAGCAGTTCTTC
many,TRBJ2-3,TRBV29-1,TRBD2,CSVEAGTSTDTQYF,TGCAGCGTTGAAGCAGGGACTAGTACAGATACGCAGTATTTT
NA,TRBJ2-7,TRBV9,TRBD2,CASSVGTSGRGFYEQYF,TGTGCCAGCAGCGTTGGGACTAGCGGGAGAGGTTTCTACGAGCAGTACTTC
NA,TRBJ2-2,TRBV20-1,NA,CSARDRRLGTGELFF,TGCAGTGCTAGAGATCGGCGGCTAGGCACCGGGGAGCTGTTTTTT
few,TRBJ2-1,TRBV20-1,TRBD2,CSAREGLENEQFF,TGCAGTGCTAGAGAGGGACTAGAGAATGAGCAGTTCTTC
few,TRBJ2-5,TRBV4-3,TRBD1,CASSQDLGTAARTQYF,TGCGCCAGCAGCCAAGATCTCGGGACAGCGGCCCGGACCCAGTACTTC
many,TRBJ2-1,TRBV7-2,NA,CASSLLAYEQFF,TGTGCCAGCAGCCTACTAGCCTATGAGCAGTTCTTC
NA,TRBJ2-6,TRBV5-4,NA,CASSPGTQRTGANVLTF,TGTGCCAGCAGCCCTGGAACGCAAAGGACTGGGGCCAACGTCCTGACTTTC
few,TRBJ2-2,TRBV2,TRBD2,CASAGDIGELFF,TGTGCCAGCGCGGGAGATATCGGGGAGCTGTTTTTT
NA,TRBJ2-1,TRBV6-1,NA,CASSGLRYDEQFF,TGTGCCAGCAGTGGTCTGCGGTACGATGAGCAGTTCTTC
NA,TRBJ2-1,TRBV7-2,NA,CASSFKRSLYNEQFF,TGTGCCAGCAGCTTTAAGCGGTCGCTCTACAATGAGCAGTTCTTC
few,TRBJ2-6,TRBV19,TRBD2,CASLFSSGAISGANVLTF,TGTGCCAGTCTCTTTTCGAGCGGGGCTATCTCTGGGGCCAACGTCCTGACTTTC
NA,TRBJ1-1,TRBV5-1,NA,CASSRGDTEAFF,TGCGCCAGCAGTCGGGGTGACACTGAAGCTTTCTTT
many,TRBJ1-2,TRBV30,NA,CAWRTGTSLPYTF,TGTGCCTGGCGGACGGGGACTTCGTTGCCCTACACCTTC
few,TRBJ2-1,TRBV20-1,TRBD2,CSARSGAPLEREGGNEQFF,TGCAGTGCTAGAAGTGGGGCCCCTCTAGAGCGGGAGGGGGGAAATGAGCAGTTCTTC
few,TRBJ1-2,TRBV27,NA,CASSQSGGTPPDYGYTF,TGTGCCAGCAGTCAATCAGGAGGAACCCCTCCTGACTATGGCTACACCTTC
NA,TRBJ2-2,TRBV2,TRBD2,CASRPGLAGADTGELYF,TGTGCCAGCAGACCGGGACTAGCGGGAGCGGATACCGGGGAGCTGTATTTT
NA,TRBJ2-5,TRBV11-2,NA,CASSQIGGVGETQYF,TGTGCCAGCAGCCAGATCGGAGGGGTCGGAGAGACCCAGTACTTC
NA,TRBJ2-5,TRBV7-9,NA,CASSPGLDGETQYF,TGTGCCAGCAGCCCGGGACTGGATGGGGAGACCCAGTACTTC
few,TRBJ2-7,TRBV9,TRBD2,CASSVAGGRYEQYF,TGTGCCAGCAGCGTAGCGGGAGGAAGATACGAGCAGTACTTC
NA,TRBJ2-7,TRBV18,NA,CASSPRKVSSHEQYF,TGTGCCAGCTCACCAAGAAAGGTTTCTTCTCACGAGCAGTACTTC
many,TRBJ2-5,TRBV6-5,NA,CASSYTGKSETQYF,TGTGCCAGCAGTTACACCGGGAAGTCGGAGACCCAGTACTTC
few,TRBJ2-7,TRBV5-1,TRBD1,CASSVDRSSYEQYF,TGCGCCAGCAGCGTGGACAGGTCCTCCTACGAGCAGTACTTC
few,TRBJ2-1,TRBV10-3,NA,CAISSYRANSYNEQFF,TGTGCCATCAGCTCTTACCGGGCTAATTCCTACAATGAGCAGTTCTTC
NA,TRBJ2-1,TRBV7-9,TRBD2,CAGSDRSGTYNEQFF,TGTGCCGGGAGCGACAGAAGCGGGACCTACAATGAGCAGTTCTTC
many,TRBJ1-2,TRBV18,TRBD1,CASSPGQGDGYTF,TGTGCCAGCTCCCCGGGACAGGGGGATGGCTACACCTTC
NA,TRBJ2-7,TRBV2,NA,CASSDGQVYEQYF,TGTGCCAGCAGTGATGGGCAGGTTTACGAGCAGTACTTC
NA,TRBJ2-7,TRBV12-3/TRBV12-4,NA,CASSFGETYEQYF,TGTGCCAGCAGTTTCGGGGAAACCTACGAGCAGTACTTC
few,TRBJ2-7,TRBV5-1,TRBD1,CASSPYRGSYEQYF,TGCGCCAGCAGCCCTTACAGGGGTTCCTACGAGCAGTACTTC
many,TRBJ2-3,TRBV6-5,NA,CASSPSGATDTQYF,TGTGCCAGCAGTCCCAGCGGAGCCACAGATACGCAGTATTTT
NA,TRBJ2-3,TRBV7-2,NA,CASSLDIPPTDTQYF,TGTGCCAGCAGCTTGGACATTCCCCCAACAGATACGCAGTATTTT
NA,TRBJ1-6,TRBV27,NA,CASSLFTGMGVSPLHF,TGTGCCAGCAGTTTATTTACAGGGATGGGTGTGTCACCCCTCCACTTT
few,TRBJ1-6,TRBV25-1,TRBD1,CASTQTGGNSPLHF,TGTGCCAGCACCCAAACAGGGGGTAATTCACCCCTCCACTTT
many,TRBJ2-2,TRBV7-6,TRBD2,CASSSPKTGGRNTGELFF,TGTGCCAGCAGCTCCCCGAAGACGGGGGGACGAAACACCGGGGAGCTGTTTTTT
NA,TRBJ2-7,TRBV5-1,NA,CASSLDVGGYEQYF,TGCGCCAGCAGCTTGGATGTAGGGGGGTACGAGCAGTACTTC
many,TRBJ2-7,TRBV27,NA,CASSLYQGYEQYF,TGTGCCAGCAGTTTATATCAGGGGTACGAGCAGTACTTC
NA,TRBJ2-2,TRBV20-1,NA,CSAIAGLLTGELFF,TGCAGTGCTATTGCAGGTCTCCTCACCGGGGAGCTGTTTTTT
NA,TRBJ2-1,TRBV7-6,TRBD2,CASSLAGGRTGNEQFF,TGTGCCAGCAGCTTAGCGGGCGGGAGGACGGGGAATGAGCAGTTCTTC
NA,TRBJ1-5,TRBV12-3/TRBV12-4,NA,CASSSLEAQPQHF,TGTGCCAGCAGCTCCCTTGAGGCTCAGCCCCAGCATTTT
few,TRBJ1-1,TRBV12-3/TRBV12-4,TRBD1,CASSAQGAATEAFF,TGTGCCAGCAGCGCTCAGGGGGCGGCCACTGAAGCTTTCTTT
few,TRBJ2-1,TRBV27,TRBD2,CASSLGRVAGIIEQFF,TGTGCCAGCAGTTTGGGGCGAGTAGCGGGAATTATTGAGCAGTTCTTC
many,TRBJ2-7,TRBV7-2,NA,CASSGIARHEQYF,TGTGCCAGCAGTGGAATAGCCCGGCATGAGCAGTACTTC
NA,TRBJ2-7,TRBV20-1,TRBD1,CSASGDRGSYEQYF,TGCAGTGCTAGTGGCGACAGGGGCTCCTACGAGCAGTACTTC
NA,TRBJ1-5,TRBV12-3/TRBV12-4,TRBD1,CASSFGQGVNQPQHF,TGTGCCAGCAGTTTCGGGCAGGGGGTCAATCAGCCCCAGCATTTT
few,TRBJ2-1,TRBV24-1,NA,CATTWVPWNNEQFF,TGTGCCACCACCTGGGTACCCTGGAACAATGAGCAGTTCTTC
many,TRBJ2-1,TRBV5-1,NA,CASSLAGRSSYNEQFF,TGCGCCAGCAGCTTGGCCGGCCGGAGCTCCTACAATGAGCAGTTCTTC
NA,TRBJ2-1,TRBV4-3,TRBD2,CASSPGLAAGDNEQFF,TGCGCCAGCAGCCCTGGACTAGCGGCCGGCGACAATGAGCAGTTCTTC